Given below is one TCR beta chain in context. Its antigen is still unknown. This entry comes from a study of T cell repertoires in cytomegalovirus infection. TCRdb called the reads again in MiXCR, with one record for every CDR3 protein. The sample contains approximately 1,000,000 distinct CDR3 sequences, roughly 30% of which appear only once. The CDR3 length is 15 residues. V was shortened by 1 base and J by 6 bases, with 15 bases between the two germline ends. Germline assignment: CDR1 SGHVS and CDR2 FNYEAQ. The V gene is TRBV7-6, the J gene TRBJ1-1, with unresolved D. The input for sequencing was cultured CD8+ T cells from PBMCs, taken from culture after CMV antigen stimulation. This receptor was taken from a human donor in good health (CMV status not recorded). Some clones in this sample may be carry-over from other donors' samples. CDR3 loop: CASSLGPGFTAEAFF. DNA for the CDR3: TGTGCCAGCAGCTTAGGTCCGGGTTTTACCGCTGAAGCTTTCTTT.